The 27 T cell receptor beta chains in this list originate from one sample, sequenced in a study of blood T cell repertoires in COVID-19. TCRdb's copy holds only in-frame clones and misses some; the assay was immunoSEQ multiplex PCR. The sample contains roughly 250,000 clones, 91% of which appear only once. The sample was peripheral blood. The receptors derive from a person aged 18 to 29 with COVID-19, enrolled during active disease.

V gene TRBV2 combines with J gene TRBJ1-6; D remains ambiguous. Germline CDR1 and CDR2: SNHLY and FYNNEI. The ends were cut back, 0 bases at V and 9 bases at J, with 15 bases in the middle. This CDR3 is 16 amino acids long. The CDR3 DNA follows: TGTGCCAGCAGTGAAGCTATGCCCTCCACGAGTTCACCCCTCCACTTT. Its translation is CASSEAMPSTSSPLHF.

This clone was observed a few times. This chain connects TRBV2 to TRBJ2-7; a weak D match, TRBD1 (6 bases). CDR1 and CDR2 from the germline V gene are SNHLY and FYNNEI. Trimming pared 6 bases from V and 1 base from J, leaving 22 bases between. The CDR3 totals 17 residues. The CDR3 region is CASRDPGHIASSYEQYF. The CDR3 DNA reads as TGTGCCAGCAGAGATCCGGGACACATCGCCTCGTCCTACGAGCAGTACTTC.

The chain has TRBV4-3 and TRBJ2-1, with a tentative D call TRBD2 (6 bases). The CDR3 consists of 15 residues. V lost 1 base, J lost 2 bases, and 9 bases lay in between. CDR1 and CDR2 from the germline V gene are LGHNA and YSLEER. CDR3 loop: CASSQGRDPYNEQFF. DNA for the CDR3: TGCGCCAGCAGCCAAGGGAGGGACCCCTACAATGAGCAGTTCTTC.

The chain recombines TRBV5-5 with TRBJ2-5; D possibly corresponds to TRBD2 (6 bases). Per the germline V gene, CDR1 is SGHKS and CDR2 is YYEKEE (reference sequence). With 4 bases removed from V and 4 bases from J, the gap between germline ends came to 14 bases. The CDR3 runs to 14 residues. The CDR3 coding sequence is TGTGCCAGCAGCGGAGGGACTTCAGGAGAGACCCAGTACTTC. It is translated as CASSGGTSGETQYF.

The V and J genes are TRBV7-2 and TRBJ1-3; tentative D call: TRBD1 (6 bases). Looked up from germline, CDR1 is SGHTA and CDR2 is FQGNSA. V lost 0 bases, J lost 7 bases, and 16 bases lay in between. CDR3 size: 16 residues. The CDR3 DNA is TGTGCCAGCAGCTTAGCGCATATGCAGGGGACCAACACCATATATTTT. It codes for CASSLAHMQGTNTIYF. Full variable domain (missing parts from reference TRBV7-2 and TRBJ1-3): GAGVSQSPSNKVTEKGKDVELRCDPISGHTALYWYRQSLGQGLEFLIYFQGNSAPDKSGLPSDRFSAERTGGSVSTLTIQRTQQEDSAVYLCASSLAHMQGTNTIYFGEGSWLTVV.

The chain recombines TRBV7-9 with TRBJ1-4; 8 bases fit TRBD1. This CDR3 is built from 16 residues. V shed 2 bases, J shed 6 bases, and the junction held 8 bases outside the gene matches. Germline lookup yields CDR1 SEHNR and CDR2 FQNEAQ (reference sequence). As DNA, the CDR3 is TGTGCCAGCAGCTTATTCCAGGGGGCGGAAGATGAAAAACTGTTTTTT. The encoded protein is CASSLFQGAEDEKLFF.

V is TRBV11-1 and J is TRBJ2-5, with TRBD1 matching 7 bases. V dropped 5 bases and J dropped 2; count of bases not matched to a gene: 8. CDR1 and CDR2 from the germline V gene are SGHAT and FQDESV (reference sequence). The CDR3 spans 15 residues. The CDR3 DNA reads TGTGCCAGCAGCCCACGGGACAGCCGGCAAGAGACCCAGTACTTC. This codes for CASSPRDSRQETQYF.

This clone came up once. This chain connects TRBV28 to TRBJ2-5, with D possibly being TRBD1 (6 bases). Trimming stripped 4 bases from V and 4 bases from J, with 19 bases between. Per the germline V gene, CDR1 is MDHEN and CDR2 is SYDVKM. This CDR3 is 16 amino acids long. The CDR3 nucleotides are TGTGCCAGCAGTTCGCCAGGGTCCTTAGGGGGAGAGACCCAGTACTTC. Encoded protein: CASSSPGSLGGETQYF.

The chain recombines TRBV7-8 with TRBJ1-6; no reliable D call. This CDR3 comprises 13 residues. V lost 1 base to trimming and J lost 8 bases, with 6 bases between them. Germline lookup yields CDR1 SGHVS and CDR2 FQNEAQ. CDR3 in amino acids: CASSLDRDSPLHF. CDR3 coding DNA: TGTGCCAGCAGCTTAGATCGTGATTCACCCCTCCACTTT.

The V gene is TRBV25-1, the J gene TRBJ2-1; 8 bases line up with TRBD2. Unmatched junction bases numbered 13, after V lost 7 bases and J lost 8 bases. CDR1 and CDR2 (germline): MGHDK, SYGVNS. The length of the CDR3 is 15 residues. The chain's CDR3 is CASNRAGVLRDEQFF. DNA for the CDR3: TGTGCCAGCAATAGAGCGGGAGTCCTAAGGGATGAGCAGTTCTTC.

Only one count was recorded for this clone. The CDR3 coding sequence is TGTGCCACCAGTGATTTAGGAGGGAAAAGCACAGATACGCAGTATTTT. Protein: CATSDLGGKSTDTQYF. The gene calls are TRBV24-1 and TRBJ2-3; D is possibly TRBD2 (6 bases). Trimming pared 1 base from V and 0 bases from J, leaving 10 bases between. Germline CDR1 reads KGHDR; CDR2 reads SFDVKD. The CDR3 has 16 residues.

The chain couples TRBV7-8 to TRBJ2-1; a possible D gene is TRBD1 (6 bases). The CDR3 has 14 residues. CDR1 is SGHVS, CDR2 FQNEAQ, per germline. V was pared by 6 bases and J by 4 bases, with 13 bases between. Here the CDR3 DNA reads TGTGCCAGCAGTCCGGGACACTCTTACAATGAGCAGTTCTTC. It translates to CASSPGHSYNEQFF.

The chain is built from TRBV4-1 and TRBJ2-7; tentative D call: TRBD2 (6 bases). Deletions cut 4 bases from V and 1 base from J, with 14 bases between. Per germline, CDR1 MGHRA and CDR2 YSYEKL. This CDR3 spans 15 amino acids. The CDR3 reads CASSLARAGSYEQYF. The CDR3 nucleotides are TGCGCCAGCAGCCTGGCCCGAGCGGGTTCCTACGAGCAGTACTTC.

The V call is TRBV2, the J call TRBJ1-2; 7 nucleotides agree with TRBD1. CDR1 and CDR2 from the germline V gene are SNHLY and FYNNEI. The length of the CDR3 is 13 residues. V was clipped by 5 bases and J by 3 bases; unmatched bases: 3. In DNA form, the CDR3 reads TGTGCCAGCAGTTACCAGGGGGACTATGGCTACACCTTC. It specifies CASSYQGDYGYTF.

The J gene is TRBJ1-5, the V gene TRBV9; TRBD1 matches 8 bases. V gave up 3 bases and J gave up 7 bases; unmatched junction bases: 9. This CDR3 has 15 amino acids. Germline loops: CDR1 SGDLS, CDR2 YYNGEE. CDR3 loop: CASSAQGALGQPQHF. Here the CDR3 DNA reads TGTGCCAGCAGCGCTCAGGGGGCGCTCGGACAGCCCCAGCATTTT.

The CDR3 DNA reads as TGCGCCAGCGGGGGGGCCTCTACTAGCGGGAGAGGGGAGCAGTACTTC. It is translated as CASGGASTSGRGEQYF. The chain is built from TRBV10-2 and TRBJ2-7; 11 bases line up with TRBD2. The CDR3 is 16 residues long. The V gene end was trimmed by 8 bases and the J gene end by 7 bases; junction bases not matched to a gene: 16. The germline V gene has CDR1 WSHSY and CDR2 SAAADI.

The chain employs TRBV27 and TRBJ2-1; TRBD1 might be the D (7 bases). Per germline, CDR1 MNHEY and CDR2 SMNVEV (reference sequence). The CDR3 spans 12 residues. V dropped 6 bases and J dropped 6 bases, with 9 bases sitting between them. CDR3 in DNA: TGTGCCAGCAGCCAGGGGGGCAATGAGCAGTTCTTC. Protein: CASSQGGNEQFF.

The gene calls are TRBV14 and TRBJ1-2; no definite D call. Germline lookup yields CDR1 SGHDN and CDR2 FVKESK. The CDR3 spans 15 residues. The V gene lost 0 bases and the J gene lost 4 bases, with 12 bases spanning the gap. The CDR3 protein is CASSQDARGIYGYTF. Written as DNA, the CDR3 is TGTGCCAGCAGCCAAGACGCGCGGGGTATCTATGGCTACACCTTC.

The J gene is TRBJ2-1, the V gene TRBV3-1 (or the pseudogene TRBV3-2); tentative D call: TRBD2 (7 bases). Trimming took off 5 bases at V and 3 bases at J, with 17 bases between the two ends. CDR1 and CDR2 (germline): LGHDT, YNNKEL (reference sequence). The CDR3 is 16 amino acids. The CDR3 reads CASSFRGGGIYNEQFF. DNA of the CDR3: TGTGCCAGCAGCTTTAGGGGGGGAGGTATCTACAATGAGCAGTTCTTC.

The chain employs TRBV11-2 and TRBJ2-5, with 8 bases fitting TRBD2. The V gene end was trimmed by 4 bases and the J gene end by 5 bases; junction bases not matched to a gene: 9. The germline V gene has CDR1 SGHAT and CDR2 FQNNGV. The CDR3 has 15 amino acids. CDR3 amino acids: CASSSLSGTWETQYF. CDR3 sequence (DNA): TGTGCCAGCAGCTCCCTTAGCGGGACATGGGAGACCCAGTACTTC.

This rearrangement joins TRBV2 to TRBJ2-7; D gene uncertain. V was pared by 2 bases and J by 6 bases, with 11 bases between. In germline, CDR1 is SNHLY, CDR2 FYNNEI. The CDR3 loop spans 13 amino acids. In DNA, the CDR3 is TGTGCCAGCAGTGAATTCACAGCCGGCGAGCAGTACTTC. It is translated as CASSEFTAGEQYF.

This rearrangement joins TRBV7-2 to TRBJ2-5; 11 bases agree with TRBD1. The V segment lost 6 bases and the J segment 3 bases; nucleotides outside the gene matches: 6. This CDR3 has 15 amino acids. Germline values: CDR1 SGHTA, CDR2 FQGNSA. The CDR3 protein is CASRDRGHFEETQYF. The CDR3 region has the DNA TGTGCCAGCAGGGACAGGGGGCACTTCGAAGAGACCCAGTACTTC.

The chain has TRBV7-9 and TRBJ2-2, with TRBD1 as a possible D gene (6 bases). This CDR3 has 15 amino acids. From germline, CDR1 is SEHNR and CDR2 FQNEAQ (reference sequence). Deletions cut 6 bases from V and 5 bases from J, with 16 bases between. The CDR3 is CASRIQGSGTGELFF. The CDR3 coding sequence is TGTGCCAGCAGGATACAGGGTTCGGGAACCGGGGAGCTGTTTTTT.

This sequence joins TRBV6-6 and TRBJ2-3, with 8 bases lining up with TRBD2. The CDR3 loop spans 16 amino acids. The trim removed 7 bases at V and 0 bases at J, leaving 9 bases unmatched. Germline V gene lookup returns CDR1 MNHNY and CDR2 SVGAGI (reference sequence). The CDR3 DNA reads as TGTGCCAGCACTAGAGGACTAGCCCGTAGCACAGATACGCAGTATTTT. It codes for CASTRGLARSTDTQYF.

This clone was observed a single time. The gene calls are TRBV6-2 or TRBV6-3 and TRBJ2-1, with 12 bases lining up with TRBD2. The CDR3 extends over 17 amino acids. With 4 bases clipped from V and 8 bases from J, the junction kept 12 bases outside the gene matches. Per germline, CDR1 MNHEY and CDR2 SVGEGT. The CDR3 loop is CASSWRLAGEGFDEQFF. The CDR3, as DNA: TGTGCCAGCAGTTGGAGACTAGCGGGAGAAGGTTTTGATGAGCAGTTCTTC.

The gene calls are TRBV27 and TRBJ2-7, with TRBD2 matching 7 bases. V lost 4 bases and J lost 2; bases outside the gene matches: 5. The germline V gene encodes CDR1 MNHEY and CDR2 SMNVEV (reference sequence). The CDR3 is 14 residues long. For the CDR3, the DNA is TGTGCCAGCAGTTCCCTAGCGGCCCCCTACGAGCAGTACTTC. As protein: CASSSLAAPYEQYF.

The V call is TRBV9, the J call TRBJ2-5, with no clear D. This CDR3 spans 15 amino acids. V lost 0 bases to trimming and J lost 4 bases, with 13 bases between them. Germline CDR1 reads SGDLS; CDR2 reads YYNGEE. The CDR3 coding sequence is TGTGCCAGCAGCGTAGCGGGTTGGGTATCAGAGACCCAGTACTTC. It codes for CASSVAGWVSETQYF.